The present entry profiles one T cell receptor (beta chain) with its context. Trimming took off 5 bases at V and 2 bases at J, with 17 bases between the two ends. The CDR3 covers 15 residues. Per the germline V gene, CDR1 is SGHRS and CDR2 is YFSETQ. The data were produced by immunoSEQ multiplex PCR, yet TCRdb's version contains in-frame clones alone and is incomplete. The top ten hold approximately 4.3% of the sample, which has 350,000 to 500,000 clones, 90% seen once. Documented treatment: 15 to 20 received Ad26.COV2.S at low or high dose, single or two shots; 5 received placebo; per-sample allocation not given. Repertoires come from day 63 after the first vaccine or placebo injection. Whoever gave the sample was an adult aged 18-55 years in Boston. The entry originates in a study of Ad26.COV2.S vaccination and SARS-CoV-2 variants. The wider study: Administration of Ad26.COV2.S was intramuscular, either once or twice 56 days apart.

The chain uses TRBV5-1 and TRBJ2-7; perhaps D is TRBD1 or TRBD2 (5 bases each). This sequence originates from a person aged 18-65 years who received the Ad26.COV2.S COVID-19 vaccine or a placebo. The sample consisted of peripheral blood, taken in a trial of Ad26.COV2.S vaccine versus placebo. CDR3 residues: CASSRGGGSAYEQYF. The CDR3 nucleotides are TGCGCCAGCAGTCGTGGGGGTGGGTCAGCCTACGAGCAGTACTTC.